This T cell receptor (beta chain) was recorded in a study of T cell changes during pregnancy in multiple sclerosis. CDR3 length: 11 residues. Germline CDR1 GTSNPN, CDR2 SVGIG (reference sequence). V was cut by 7 bases and J by 4 bases, with 10 bases left in between. Profiling relied on immunoSEQ multiplex PCR, and the TCRdb table lists in-frame clones only, not all of them. This sample has some 100,000 clones, with 85% to 95% found just once. This clone was counted once. The source is a female donor with multiple sclerosis, enrolled in a pregnancy study. J is TRBJ1-2 and V is TRBV30; TRBD1 is a possible D gene (6 bases). The sequenced sample was peripheral blood, obtained in the second trimester of pregnancy. CDR3 in amino acids: CASRQVYGYTF. CDR3 sequence (DNA): TGTGCCTCACGACAGGTCTATGGCTACACCTTC. The full variable domain, in which reference TRBV30 and TRBJ1-2 provide the parts outside the CDR3, is SQTIHQWPATLVQPVGSPLSLECTVEGTSNPNLYWYRQAAGRGLQLLFYSVGIGQISSEVPQNLSASRPQDRQFILSSKKLLLSDSGFYLCASRQVYGYTFGSGTRLTVV.